Detailed here is one TCR beta chain. The entry originates in a study of T cell changes during pregnancy in multiple sclerosis. Germline V gene data show CDR1 as LNHDA and CDR2 as SQIVND (reference sequence). V lost 5 bases, J lost 2 bases, and 13 bases lay in between. This CDR3 is 15 amino acids long. Clones were read by immunoSEQ multiplex PCR, and TCRdb kept only the in-frame ones, dropping some. The profile shows some 35,000 clones, roughly nine tenths of them singletons. The specimen was CD4+ T cells from peripheral blood mononuclear cells, collected after pregnancy. The receptor's source is a female donor in good health, enrolled as a control in a pregnancy study. The chain combines TRBV19 with TRBJ1-5, with D possibly TRBD1 on 6 matching bases. DNA of the CDR3: TGTGCCAGTAGTGCGGGGGGGGCGGGCAATCAGCCCCAGCATTTT. This encodes CASSAGGAGNQPQHF.